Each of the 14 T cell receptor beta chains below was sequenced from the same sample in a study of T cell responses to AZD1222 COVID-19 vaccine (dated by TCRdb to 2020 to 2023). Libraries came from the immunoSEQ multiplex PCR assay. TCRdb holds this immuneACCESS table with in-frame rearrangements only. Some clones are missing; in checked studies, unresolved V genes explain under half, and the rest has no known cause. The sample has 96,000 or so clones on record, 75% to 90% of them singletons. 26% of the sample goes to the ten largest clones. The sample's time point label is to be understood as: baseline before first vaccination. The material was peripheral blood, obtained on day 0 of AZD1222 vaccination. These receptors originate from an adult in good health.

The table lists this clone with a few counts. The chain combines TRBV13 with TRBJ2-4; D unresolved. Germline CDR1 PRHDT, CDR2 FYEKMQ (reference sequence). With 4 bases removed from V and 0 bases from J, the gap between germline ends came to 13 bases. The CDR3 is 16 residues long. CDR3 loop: CASSSTEPIAKNIQYF. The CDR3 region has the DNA TGTGCCAGCAGCTCAACAGAGCCTATAGCCAAAAACATTCAGTACTTC.

The CDR3 bases are TGTGCCACCAGTGATCGCTCGACCGCGAGCAATCAGCCCCAGCATTTT. Its translation: CATSDRSTASNQPQHF. The chain employs TRBV24-1 and TRBJ1-5, with D uncertain. This CDR3 contains 16 residues. Deletions cut 3 bases from V and 1 base from J, with 12 bases between. Germline lookup yields CDR1 KGHDR and CDR2 SFDVKD.

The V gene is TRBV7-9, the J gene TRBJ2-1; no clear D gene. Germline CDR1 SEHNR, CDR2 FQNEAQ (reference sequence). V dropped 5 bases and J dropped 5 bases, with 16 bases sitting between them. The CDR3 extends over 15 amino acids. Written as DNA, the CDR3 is TGTGCCAGCAGCCCGCCACGGACCGCAAACAATGAGCAGTTCTTC. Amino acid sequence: CASSPPRTANNEQFF.

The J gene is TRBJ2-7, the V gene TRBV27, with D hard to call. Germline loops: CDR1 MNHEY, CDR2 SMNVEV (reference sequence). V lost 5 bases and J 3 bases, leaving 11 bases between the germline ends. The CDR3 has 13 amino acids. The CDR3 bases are TGTGCCAGCAGTCCCCGGATAGACTACGAGCAGTACTTC. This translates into CASSPRIDYEQYF.

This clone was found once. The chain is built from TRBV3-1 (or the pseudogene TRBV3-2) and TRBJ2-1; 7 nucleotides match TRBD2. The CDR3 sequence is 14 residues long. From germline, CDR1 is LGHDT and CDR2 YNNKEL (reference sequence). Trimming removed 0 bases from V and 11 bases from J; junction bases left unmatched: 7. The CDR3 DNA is TGTGCCAGCAGCCAAGATCTTGCGGGAGCGAAGCAGTTCTTC. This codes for CASSQDLAGAKQFF.

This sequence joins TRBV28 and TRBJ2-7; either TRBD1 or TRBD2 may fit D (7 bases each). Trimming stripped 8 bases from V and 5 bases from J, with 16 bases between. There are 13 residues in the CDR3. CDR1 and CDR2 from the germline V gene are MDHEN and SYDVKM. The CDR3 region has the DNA TGTGCCAGCCAGGGGGGGCTCCGTAACGAGCAGTACTTC. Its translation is CASQGGLRNEQYF. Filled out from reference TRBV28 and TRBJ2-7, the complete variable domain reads DVKVTQSSRYLVKRTGEKVFLECVQDMDHENMFWYRQDPGLGLRLIYFSYDVKMKEKGDIPEGYSVSREKKERFSLILESASTNQTSMYLCASQGGLRNEQYFGPGTRLTVT.

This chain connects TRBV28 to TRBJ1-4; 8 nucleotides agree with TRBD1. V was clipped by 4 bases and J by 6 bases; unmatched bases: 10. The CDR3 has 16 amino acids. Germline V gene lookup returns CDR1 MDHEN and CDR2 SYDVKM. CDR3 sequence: CASSSSGGRGDEKLFF. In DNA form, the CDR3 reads TGTGCCAGCAGTTCCTCAGGGGGCCGGGGGGATGAAAAACTGTTTTTT.

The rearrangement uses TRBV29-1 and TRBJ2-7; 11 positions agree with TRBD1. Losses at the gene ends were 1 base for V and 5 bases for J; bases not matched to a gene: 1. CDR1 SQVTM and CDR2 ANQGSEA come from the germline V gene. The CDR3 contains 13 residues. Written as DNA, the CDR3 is TGCAGCGTTGAAGGGGACAGGGGGAACGAGCAGTACTTC. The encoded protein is CSVEGDRGNEQYF.

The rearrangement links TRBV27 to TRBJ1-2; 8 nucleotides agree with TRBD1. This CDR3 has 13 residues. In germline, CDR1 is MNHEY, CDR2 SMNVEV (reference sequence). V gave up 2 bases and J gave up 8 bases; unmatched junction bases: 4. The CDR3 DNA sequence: TGTGCCAGCAGTTTAGGGGCAGGGGGCGGCTACACCTTC. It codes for CASSLGAGGGYTF.

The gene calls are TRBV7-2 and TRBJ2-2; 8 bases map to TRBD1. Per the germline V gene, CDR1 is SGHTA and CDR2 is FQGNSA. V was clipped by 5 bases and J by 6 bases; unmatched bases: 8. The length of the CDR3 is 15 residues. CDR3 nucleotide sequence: TGTGCCAGCAGCCCCCGGGCAGGGGGCCCCGGGGAGCTGTTTTTT. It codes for CASSPRAGGPGELFF.

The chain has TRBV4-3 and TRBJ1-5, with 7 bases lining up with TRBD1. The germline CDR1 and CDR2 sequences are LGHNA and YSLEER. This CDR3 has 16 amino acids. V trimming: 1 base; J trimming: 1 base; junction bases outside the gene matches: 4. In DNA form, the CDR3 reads TGCGCCAGCAGCCAAGGCACAGGGGAGAGCAATCAGCCCCAGCATTTT. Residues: CASSQGTGESNQPQHF.

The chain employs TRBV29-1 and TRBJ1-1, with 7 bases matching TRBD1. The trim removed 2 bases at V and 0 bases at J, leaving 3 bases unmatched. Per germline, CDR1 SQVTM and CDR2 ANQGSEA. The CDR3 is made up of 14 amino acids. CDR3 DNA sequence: TGCAGCGTTGAACGGGACAGTTTGAACACTGAAGCTTTCTTT. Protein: CSVERDSLNTEAFF.

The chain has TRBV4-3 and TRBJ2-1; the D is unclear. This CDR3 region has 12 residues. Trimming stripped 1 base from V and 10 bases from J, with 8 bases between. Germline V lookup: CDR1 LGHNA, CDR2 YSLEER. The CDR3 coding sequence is TGCGCCAGCAGCCAAGGGTTGGGGGAGCAGTTCTTC. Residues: CASSQGLGEQFF.

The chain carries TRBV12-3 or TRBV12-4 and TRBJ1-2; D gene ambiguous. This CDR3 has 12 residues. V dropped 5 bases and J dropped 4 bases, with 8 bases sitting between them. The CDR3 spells CASSRRVYGYTF. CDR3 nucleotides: TGTGCCAGCAGTCGAAGGGTCTATGGCTACACCTTC.